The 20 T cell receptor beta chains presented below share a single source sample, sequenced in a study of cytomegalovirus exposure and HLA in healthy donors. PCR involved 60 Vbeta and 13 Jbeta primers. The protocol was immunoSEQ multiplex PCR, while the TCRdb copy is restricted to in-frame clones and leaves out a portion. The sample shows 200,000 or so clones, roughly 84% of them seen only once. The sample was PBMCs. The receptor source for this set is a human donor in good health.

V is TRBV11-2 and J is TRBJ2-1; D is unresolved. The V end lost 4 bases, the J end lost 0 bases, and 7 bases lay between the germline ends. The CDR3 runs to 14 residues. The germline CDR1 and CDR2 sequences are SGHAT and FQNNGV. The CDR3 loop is CASSWASSYNEQFF. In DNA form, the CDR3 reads TGTGCCAGCAGCTGGGCCAGCTCCTACAATGAGCAGTTCTTC.

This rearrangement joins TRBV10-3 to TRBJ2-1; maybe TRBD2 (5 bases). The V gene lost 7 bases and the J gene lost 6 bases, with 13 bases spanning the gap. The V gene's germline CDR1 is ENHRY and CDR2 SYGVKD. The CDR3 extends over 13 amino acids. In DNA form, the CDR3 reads TGTGCCATCAATACCGACGGAGGCAATGAGCAGTTCTTC. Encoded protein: CAINTDGGNEQFF.

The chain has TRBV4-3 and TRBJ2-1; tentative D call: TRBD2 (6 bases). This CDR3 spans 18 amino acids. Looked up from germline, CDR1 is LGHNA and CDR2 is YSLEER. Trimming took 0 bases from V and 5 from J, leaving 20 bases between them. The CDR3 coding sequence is TGCGCCAGCAGCCAAGATACTAGCTTTTCGTTGGTGGACAATGAGCAGTTCTTC. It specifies CASSQDTSFSLVDNEQFF.

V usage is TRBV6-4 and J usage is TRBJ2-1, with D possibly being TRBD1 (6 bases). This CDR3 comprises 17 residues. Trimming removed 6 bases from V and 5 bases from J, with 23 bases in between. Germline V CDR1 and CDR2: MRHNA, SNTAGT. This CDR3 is CASRLSGGQLGHNEQFF. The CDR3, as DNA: TGTGCCAGCAGGCTTAGTGGGGGCCAACTGGGCCACAATGAGCAGTTCTTC.

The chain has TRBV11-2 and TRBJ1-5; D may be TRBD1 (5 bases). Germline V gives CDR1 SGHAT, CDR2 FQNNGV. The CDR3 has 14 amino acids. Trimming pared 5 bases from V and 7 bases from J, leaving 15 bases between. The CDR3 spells CASSRGWGEQPQHF. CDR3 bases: TGTGCCAGCAGCCGTGGGTGGGGGGAGCAGCCCCAGCATTTT.

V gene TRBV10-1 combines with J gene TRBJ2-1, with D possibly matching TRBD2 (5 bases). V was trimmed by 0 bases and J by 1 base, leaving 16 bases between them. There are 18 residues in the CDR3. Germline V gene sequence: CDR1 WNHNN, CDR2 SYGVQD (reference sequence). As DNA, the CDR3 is TGCGCCAGCAGTGAGTCGAATTGGCTAAGAGGGTCCTACAATGAGCAGTTCTTC. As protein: CASSESNWLRGSYNEQFF.

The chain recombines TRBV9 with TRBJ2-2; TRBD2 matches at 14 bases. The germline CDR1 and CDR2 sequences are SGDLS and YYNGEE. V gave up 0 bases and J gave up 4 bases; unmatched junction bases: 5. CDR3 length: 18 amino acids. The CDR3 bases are TGTGCCAGCAGCGTAGCTGGACTAGCGGGAGGCCGCACCGGGGAGCTGTTTTTT. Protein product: CASSVAGLAGGRTGELFF.

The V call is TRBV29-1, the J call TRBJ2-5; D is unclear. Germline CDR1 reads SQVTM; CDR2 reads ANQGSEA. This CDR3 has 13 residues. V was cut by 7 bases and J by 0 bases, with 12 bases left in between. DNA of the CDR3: TGCAGCGCCTTTGGCGGTAACCAAGAGACCCAGTACTTC. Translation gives CSAFGGNQETQYF.

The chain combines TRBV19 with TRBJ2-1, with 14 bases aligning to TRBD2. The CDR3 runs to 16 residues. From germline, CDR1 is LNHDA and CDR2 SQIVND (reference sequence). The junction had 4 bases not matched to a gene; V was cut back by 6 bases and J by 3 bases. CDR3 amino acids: CASSTTSGRGYNEQFF. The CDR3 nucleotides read TGTGCCAGTAGCACGACTAGCGGGAGGGGCTACAATGAGCAGTTCTTC.

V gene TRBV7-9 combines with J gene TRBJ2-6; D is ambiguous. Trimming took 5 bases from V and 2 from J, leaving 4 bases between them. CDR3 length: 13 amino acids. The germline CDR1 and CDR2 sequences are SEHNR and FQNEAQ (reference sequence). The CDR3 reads CASSPPGANVLTF. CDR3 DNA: TGTGCCAGCAGCCCTCCTGGGGCCAACGTCCTGACTTTC.

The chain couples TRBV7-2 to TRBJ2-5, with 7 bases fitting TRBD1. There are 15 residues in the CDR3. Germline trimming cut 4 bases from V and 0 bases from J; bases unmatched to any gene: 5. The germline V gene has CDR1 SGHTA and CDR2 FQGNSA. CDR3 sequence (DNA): TGTGCCAGCAGCTCCCCCAGGGGGTACCAAGAGACCCAGTACTTC. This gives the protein CASSSPRGYQETQYF.

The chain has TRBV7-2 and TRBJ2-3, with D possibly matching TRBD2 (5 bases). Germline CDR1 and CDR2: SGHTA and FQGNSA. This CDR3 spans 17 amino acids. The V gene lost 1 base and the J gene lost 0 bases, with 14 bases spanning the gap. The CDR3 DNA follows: TGTGCCAGCAGCTTAGGTTTCGGAGCGGCAAGCACAGATACGCAGTATTTT. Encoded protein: CASSLGFGAASTDTQYF.

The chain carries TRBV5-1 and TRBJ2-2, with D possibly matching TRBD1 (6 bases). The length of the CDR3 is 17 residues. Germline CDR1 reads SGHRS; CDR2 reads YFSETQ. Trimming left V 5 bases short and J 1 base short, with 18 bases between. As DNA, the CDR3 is TGCGCCAGCAGTTACTCATCCGGGACAATGAACACCGGGGAGCTGTTTTTT. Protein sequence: CASSYSSGTMNTGELFF.

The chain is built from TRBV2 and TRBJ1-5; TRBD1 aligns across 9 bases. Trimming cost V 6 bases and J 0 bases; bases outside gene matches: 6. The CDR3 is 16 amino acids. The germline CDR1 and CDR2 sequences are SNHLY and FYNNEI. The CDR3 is CASRAGQGNSNQPQHF. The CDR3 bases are TGTGCCAGCAGGGCGGGACAGGGAAATAGCAATCAGCCCCAGCATTTT.

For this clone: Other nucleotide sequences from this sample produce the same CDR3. The CDR3 DNA follows: TGTGCCAGTAGTGCAGGGGGGACTGAAGCTTTCTTT. As protein: CASSAGGTEAFF. This chain joins TRBV19 and TRBJ1-1, with 7 bases matching TRBD1. Germline V lookup: CDR1 LNHDA, CDR2 SQIVND (reference sequence). With V trimmed by 5 bases and J by 5 bases, 2 bases remained unmatched. The CDR3 is made up of 12 amino acids.

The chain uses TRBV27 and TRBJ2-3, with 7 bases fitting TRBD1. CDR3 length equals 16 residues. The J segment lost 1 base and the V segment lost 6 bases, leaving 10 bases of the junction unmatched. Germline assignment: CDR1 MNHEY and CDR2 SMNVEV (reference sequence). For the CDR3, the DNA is TGTGCCAGCAGAAAAGAGAGACAGGGACGCACAGATACGCAGTATTTT. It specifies CASRKERQGRTDTQYF.

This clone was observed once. As DNA, the CDR3 is TGTGCCAGCAGCTTAGGTGGGGCACAGGCTTCCTCTAACTATGGCTACACCTTC. It translates to CASSLGGAQASSNYGYTF. The chain employs TRBV7-9 and TRBJ1-2, with D perhaps matching TRBD1 (5 bases). Germline-derived CDR1 and CDR2 are SEHNR and FQNEAQ (reference sequence). Trimming took off 1 base at V and 0 bases at J, with 18 bases between the two ends. The CDR3 length is 18 residues.

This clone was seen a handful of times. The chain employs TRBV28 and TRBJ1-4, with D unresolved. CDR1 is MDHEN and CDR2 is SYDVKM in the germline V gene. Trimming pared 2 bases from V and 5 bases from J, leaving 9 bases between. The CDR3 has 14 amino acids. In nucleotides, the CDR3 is TGTGCCAGCAGTTTAGAGGTCCGCAATGAAAAACTGTTTTTT. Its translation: CASSLEVRNEKLFF.

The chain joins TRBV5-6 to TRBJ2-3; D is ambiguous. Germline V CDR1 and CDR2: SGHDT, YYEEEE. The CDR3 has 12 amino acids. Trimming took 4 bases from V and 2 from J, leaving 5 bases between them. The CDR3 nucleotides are TGTGCCAGCAGCCGTCCCACAGATACGCAGTATTTT. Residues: CASSRPTDTQYF.

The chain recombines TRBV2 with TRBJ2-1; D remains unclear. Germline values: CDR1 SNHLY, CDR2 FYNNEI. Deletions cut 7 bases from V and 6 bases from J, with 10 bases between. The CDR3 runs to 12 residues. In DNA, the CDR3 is TGTGCCAGCATTGAGGCGGCCAATGAGCAGTTCTTC. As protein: CASIEAANEQFF. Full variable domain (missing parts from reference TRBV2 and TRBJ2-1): EPEVTQTPSHQVTQMGQEVILRCVPISNHLYFYWYRQILGQKVEFLVSFYNNEISEKSEIFDDQFSVERPDGSNFTLKIRSTKLEDSAMYFCASIEAANEQFFGPGTRLTVL.